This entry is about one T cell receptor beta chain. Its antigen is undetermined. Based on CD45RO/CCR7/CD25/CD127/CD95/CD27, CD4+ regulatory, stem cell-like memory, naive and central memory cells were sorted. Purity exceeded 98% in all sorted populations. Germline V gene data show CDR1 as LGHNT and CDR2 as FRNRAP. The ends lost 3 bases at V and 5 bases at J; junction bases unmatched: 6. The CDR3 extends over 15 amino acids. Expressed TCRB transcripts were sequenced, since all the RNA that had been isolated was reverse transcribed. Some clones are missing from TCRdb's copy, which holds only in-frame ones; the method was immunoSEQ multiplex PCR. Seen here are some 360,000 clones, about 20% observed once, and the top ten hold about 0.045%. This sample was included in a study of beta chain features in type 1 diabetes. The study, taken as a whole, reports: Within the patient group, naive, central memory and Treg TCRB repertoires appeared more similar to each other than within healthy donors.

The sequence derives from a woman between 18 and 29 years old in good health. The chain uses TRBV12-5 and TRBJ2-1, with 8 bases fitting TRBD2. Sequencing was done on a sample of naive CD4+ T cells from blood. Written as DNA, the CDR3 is TGTGCTAGTGGTTTCGCGGGTAGCGGGGACAATGAGCAGTTCTTC. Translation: CASGFAGSGDNEQFF.